The clone carrying this T cell receptor beta chain has only a few counts. Its specificity is not known. The CDR3 runs 15 residues. CDR1 MNHEY and CDR2 SMNVEV come from the germline V gene (reference sequence). The V segment lost 2 bases and the J segment 4 bases; nucleotides outside the gene matches: 7. TCRdb recomputed calls from the reads with MiXCR, one row per CDR3 protein. The top ten hold roughly 90% of the sample, which has 40,000 to 60,000 distinct CDR3 sequences, about 20% seen once. The sample originates from a study of T cell repertoires in cytomegalovirus infection. This TCR was recovered from a human donor in good health (CMV status not recorded). Some clones in this sample may be carry-over from other donors' samples. The genes are TRBV27 and TRBJ2-7; 8 nucleotides align to TRBD1. The starting material was CD8+ T cells from cultured PBMCs, obtained from culture after CMV antigen stimulation. CDR3 region: CASSLHQGALYEQYF. CDR3 DNA sequence: TGTGCCAGCAGTTTACACCAGGGGGCTCTATACGAGCAGTACTTC.